The 2 T cell receptor beta chains given below trace back to one sample, sequenced in a study of cytomegalovirus exposure and HLA in healthy donors. A multiplex PCR was run with 60 Vbeta primers and 13 Jbeta primers. The protocol was immunoSEQ multiplex PCR, while the TCRdb copy is restricted to in-frame clones and leaves out a portion. The sample consists of 95,000 to 110,000 clones, roughly 80% of them appearing once. The specimen was PBMCs. These TCRs come from a man under 40 in good health and CMV-seronegative.

The chain couples TRBV29-1 to TRBJ1-2, with 8 positions matching TRBD1. This CDR3 comprises 13 residues. The V segment lost 6 bases and the J segment 3 bases; nucleotides outside the gene matches: 6. Germline CDR1 and CDR2: SQVTM and ANQGSEA. The CDR3 is CSVQTGEDYGYTF. CDR3 in DNA: TGCAGCGTCCAGACAGGGGAAGACTATGGCTACACCTTC. Together with reference TRBV29-1 and TRBJ1-2, the CDR3 gives the full variable domain: SAVISQKPSRDICQRGTSLTIQCQVDSQVTMMFWYRQQPGQSLTLIATANQGSEATYESGFVIDKFPISRPNLTFSTLTVSNMSPEDSSIYLCSVQTGEDYGYTFGSGTRLTVV.

This clone was counted a few times. This chain uses TRBV6-1 with TRBJ2-3; 15 bases map to TRBD2. Germline CDR1 MNHNS, CDR2 SASEGT. V lost 4 bases and J lost 4; bases outside the gene matches: 0. This CDR3 has 15 amino acids. This chain's CDR3 is CASSGTSGGADTQYF. Written as DNA, the CDR3 is TGTGCCAGCAGTGGGACTAGCGGGGGGGCAGATACGCAGTATTTT.